The clone carrying this T cell receptor beta chain was counted between two and nine times. Here immunoSEQ multiplex PCR was the method, and the copy in TCRdb shows in-frame clones only, minus some. The repertoire holds about 310,000 clones, with roughly 88% as singletons. These data belong to a study of blood T cell repertoires in COVID-19. Study-level information: The United States, Italy and Spain were the sources of the acute and convalescent COVID-19 samples. The cDNA or gDNA used as material had been derived from T cells, B-cell-depleted T cells, or PBMCs.

Those enrolled in Seattle joined during active infection and were followed longitudinally afterward. With V trimmed by 0 bases and J by 6 bases, 3 bases remained unmatched. This CDR3 is 13 amino acids long. Germline loops: CDR1 GTSNPN, CDR2 SVGIG (reference sequence). The receptor was derived from a woman in her twenties or thirties with COVID-19, enrolled during active disease. V usage is TRBV30 and J usage is TRBJ1-1, with 8 bases fitting TRBD1. Sequencing input: peripheral blood. The CDR3 DNA follows: TGTGCCTGGAGTGTGGACAGGGTTTCTGAAGCTTTCTTT. It codes for CAWSVDRVSEAFF.